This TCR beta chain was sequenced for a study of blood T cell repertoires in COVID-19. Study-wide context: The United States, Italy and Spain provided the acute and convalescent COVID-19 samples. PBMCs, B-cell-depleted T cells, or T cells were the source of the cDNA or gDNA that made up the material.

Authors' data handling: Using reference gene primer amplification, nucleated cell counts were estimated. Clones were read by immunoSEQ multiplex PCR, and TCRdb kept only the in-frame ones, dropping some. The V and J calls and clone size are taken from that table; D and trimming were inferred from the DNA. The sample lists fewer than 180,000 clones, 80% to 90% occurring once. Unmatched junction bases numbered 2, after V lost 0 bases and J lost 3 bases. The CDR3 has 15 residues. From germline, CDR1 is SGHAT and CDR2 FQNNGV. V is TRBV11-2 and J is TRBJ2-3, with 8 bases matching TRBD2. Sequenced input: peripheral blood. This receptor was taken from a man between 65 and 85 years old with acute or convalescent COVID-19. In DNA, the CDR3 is TGTGCCAGCAGCTTAGAGAGCGGGAGTACAGATACGCAGTATTTT. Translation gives CASSLESGSTDTQYF.